This T cell receptor beta chain was observed in a study of cytomegalovirus exposure and HLA in healthy donors. Overall study: A later analysis reported the same platform for the approximately 110 validation repertoires and the approximately 720 first-cohort repertoires.

The CDR3 extends over 17 amino acids. With 5 bases removed from V and 0 bases from J, the gap between germline ends came to 18 bases. Germline CDR1 SGHAT, CDR2 FQNNGV. Worth noting for this clone: Its antigen is undetermined.

Profiled with immunoSEQ multiplex PCR; TCRdb holds only in-frame clones, not every one. The repertoire includes 70,000 to 80,000 clones, 90% to 95% of them detected once, and 2.1% sits in the top ten. Whole-study results and caveats: In vitro testing confirmed three CMV-associated chains as specific for CMV antigens. Most TCR sequences proved rare, with some public TCRs found in many donors. It was 150 to 200 TCR beta chains that were listed as cytomegalovirus-associated.

The gene calls are TRBV11-2 and TRBJ2-3; D possibly corresponds to TRBD2 (5 bases). The receptor comes from a young woman in good health and CMV-seronegative. The material sequenced was PBMCs. The CDR3 DNA reads TGTGCCAGCAGCCGAAGAATTGGAGCGGAGAGCACAGATACGCAGTATTTT. This codes for CASSRRIGAESTDTQYF.